This section outlines one TCR beta chain sequence together with its context. Primers: 60 Vbeta forward and 13 Jbeta reverse. TCRdb keeps only in-frame clones here, not all; method: immunoSEQ multiplex PCR. In the table there are 95,000 to 150,000 clones, around 77% of which are singletons. Germline CDR1 and CDR2: ENHRY and SYGVKD. There are 14 residues in the CDR3. The V and J ends lost 3 bases and 9 bases, in that order; junction bases with no gene match: 7. The sample originates from a study of cytomegalovirus exposure and HLA in healthy donors. The sequence derives from a human donor in good health. The rearrangement joins TRBV10-3 to TRBJ2-1; the match to TRBD1 covers 8 bases. The specimen was PBMCs. The CDR3 DNA sequence: TGTGCCATCAGTGACTGGACAGGGAGGAGTGAGCAGTTCTTC. Protein sequence: CAISDWTGRSEQFF.